This T cell receptor beta chain was recorded in a study of response to subunit inactivated influenza vaccine. The CDR3 has 14 amino acids. Study-wide results and limits: Each seasonal flu vaccination may recruit only limited new T cells, authors suggested.

This clonotype was seen a single time. Its specificity is unknown. At one end, the junction sequence differs from germline, possibly due to a read error. TCRdb reanalysed the RT-PCR reads using MiXCR and keeps one entry per CDR3 protein. Of roughly 500,000 distinct CDR3 sequences detected, 20% to 25% appear once; the ten largest clones hold 2.8%. The same specimen was also included in a second study, on T cells expressing NK-cell markers. That source reports: Making the TCR beta cDNA relied on 5'RACE template switching with UMIs.

The receptor's source is a man over 45 who received an inactivated influenza vaccine. The chain joins TRBV12-3 or TRBV12-4 to TRBJ2-5, with TRBD2 matching over 9 bases. The sample was CD4+ T cells sorted from PBMCs, taken about 11 days after vaccination. The CDR3 DNA follows: TGTGCCAGCAGCTACGGACTAGCGTCGAGACCCACCCTCTTC. Its protein product is CASSYGLASRPTLF.